A single sample is the source of the 3 T cell receptor beta chains below, sequenced in a study of vaccination and CD4 T cells after COVID-19. No antigens are known for them. Treatment here: roughly 10-day PBMC culture with coronavirus spike peptide pools or control peptides (ViraFEST assay). Sequenced with the Oncomine TCR Beta short-read assay was DNA taken from cultured CD4+ T cells. TCRdb used MiXCR to reprocess the PCR reads, holding one entry per CDR3 protein. Seen here are 18,000 or so distinct CDR3 sequences, approximately 42% observed once, and the top ten hold roughly a quarter. The sample was CD4+ T cells from blood, cultured in vitro, taken before SARS-CoV-2 vaccination. These receptors were taken from a human donor who received a COVID-19 vaccine.

The gene calls are TRBV12-3 or TRBV12-4 and TRBJ1-1; D is ambiguous. The CDR3 consists of 13 residues. Trimming took off 3 bases at V and 5 bases at J, with 10 bases between the two ends. This CDR3 reads CASSFRERTEAFF. The CDR3, as DNA: TGTGCCAGCAGTTTTCGTGAAAGGACTGAAGCTTTCTTT.

The V gene is TRBV20-1, the J gene TRBJ1-1, with a weak D call TRBD1 (5 bases). Deletions cut 7 bases from V and 2 bases from J, with 23 bases between. In germline, CDR1 is DFQATT, CDR2 SNEGSKA (reference sequence). The CDR3 spans 16 residues. CDR3 sequence: CSVRNLGRGSNTEAFF. The DNA of the CDR3 is TGCAGTGTGCGGAACTTAGGACGGGGCAGCAACACTGAAGCTTTCTTT.

The J gene is TRBJ1-5, the V gene TRBV6-1; possible D gene TRBD1, 6 bases. The germline V gene encodes CDR1 MNHNS and CDR2 SASEGT. This CDR3 comprises 15 residues. V was shortened by 6 bases and J by 0 bases, with 12 bases between the two germline ends. Here the CDR3 reads CASSGGHISNQPQHF. The DNA of the CDR3 is TGTGCCAGCAGCGGGGGGCACATTAGCAATCAGCCCCAGCATTTT.